One TCR beta chain is described in this entry. Its antigen is still unknown. This sample stems from a study of post-analysis software for immune sequencing data. For the study at large: The disease courses spanned relapsing-remitting, secondary progressive and progressive-relapsing forms of multiple sclerosis.

Per the germline V gene, CDR1 is SGHRS and CDR2 is YFSETQ. Trimming cost V 2 bases and J 6 bases, with 13 bases left between them. The CDR3 is made up of 14 amino acids. Overall study findings and caveats: Controls' normalized Chao1 diversity significantly exceeded that of multiple sclerosis patients. Batch-matched samples strongly co-clustered by F measure. Compared with controls, patients had more of 4 or 5 TRBV segments, including TRBV5-6, TRBV5-1 and TRBV20-1.

TCR beta libraries were prepared from cDNA with unique molecular identifiers. Input amounts of roughly 0.85 to 10 million T cells were used. These gave approximately 500,000 cDNA molecules, so each molecule approximated one T cell. Using its own MiXCR run on the PCR reads, TCRdb lists one record per CDR3 protein. The sample includes fewer than 850,000 distinct CDR3 sequences, more than 45% of them seen just once. The clonotype was recovered from a girl aged 5-17 years with multiple sclerosis. The chain is built from TRBV5-1 and TRBJ2-3; no clear D gene. The source material was blood. The CDR3 protein is CASSFSAQGDTQYF. CDR3 DNA sequence: TGCGCCAGCAGCTTCTCGGCACAAGGGGATACGCAGTATTTT.